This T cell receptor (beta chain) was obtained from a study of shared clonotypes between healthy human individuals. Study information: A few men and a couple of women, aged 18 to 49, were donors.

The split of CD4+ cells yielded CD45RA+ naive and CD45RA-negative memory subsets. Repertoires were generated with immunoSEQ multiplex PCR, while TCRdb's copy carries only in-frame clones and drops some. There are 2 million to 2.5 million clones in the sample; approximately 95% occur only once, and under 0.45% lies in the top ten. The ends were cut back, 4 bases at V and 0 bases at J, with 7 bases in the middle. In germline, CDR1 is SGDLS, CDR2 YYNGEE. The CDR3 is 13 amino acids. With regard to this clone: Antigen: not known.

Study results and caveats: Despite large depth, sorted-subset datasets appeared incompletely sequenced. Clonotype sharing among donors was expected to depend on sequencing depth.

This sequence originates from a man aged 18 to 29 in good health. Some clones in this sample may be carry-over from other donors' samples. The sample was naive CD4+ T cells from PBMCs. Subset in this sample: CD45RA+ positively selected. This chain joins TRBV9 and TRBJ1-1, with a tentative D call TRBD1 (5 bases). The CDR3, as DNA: TGTGCCAGCAGCTCGGGACTGAACACTGAAGCTTTCTTT. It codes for CASSSGLNTEAFF.